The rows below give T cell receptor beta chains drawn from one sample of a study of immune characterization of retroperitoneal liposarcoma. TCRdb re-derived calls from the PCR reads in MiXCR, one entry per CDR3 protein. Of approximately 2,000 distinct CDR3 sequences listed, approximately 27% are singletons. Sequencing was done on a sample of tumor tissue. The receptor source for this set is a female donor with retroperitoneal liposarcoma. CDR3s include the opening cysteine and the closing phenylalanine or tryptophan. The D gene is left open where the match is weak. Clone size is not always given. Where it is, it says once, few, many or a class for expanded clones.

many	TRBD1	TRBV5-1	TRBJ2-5	TGCGCCAGCAGCTTGGGGACAGGCAACCAAGAGACCCAGTACTTC	CASSLGTGNQETQYF
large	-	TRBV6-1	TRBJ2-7	TGTGCCAGCAGTGACGGACCGCCTGGCCTCTACGAGCAGTACTTC	CASSDGPPGLYEQYF
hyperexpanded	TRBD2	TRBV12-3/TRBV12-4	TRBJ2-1	TGTGCCAGCAGCTATGAGACTAGCGGGAGAAACAATGAGCAGTTCTTC	CASSYETSGRNNEQFF
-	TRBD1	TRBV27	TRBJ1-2	TGTGCCAGCAGTTCATATATCGTAGGACAGGGTGGCTATGGCTACACCTTC	CASSSYIVGQGGYGYTF
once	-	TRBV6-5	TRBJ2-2	TGTGCCAGCAGTTACGGGGCTAACACCGGGGAGCTGTTTTTT	CASSYGANTGELFF
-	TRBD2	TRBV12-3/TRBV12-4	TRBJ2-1	TGTGCCAGCAGTCTACAGCTTACTAGCGGAGCCGGGGATGAGCAGTTCTTC	CASSLQLTSGAGDEQFF
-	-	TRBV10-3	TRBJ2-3	TGTGCCATCAGTGAGCCGGGCGGGGACCCGAGTCCCACAGATACGCAGTATTTT	CAISEPGGDPSPTDTQYF
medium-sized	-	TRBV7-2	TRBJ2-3	TGTGCCAGCAGCTTAGTGGAGAGCACGCAGTATTTT	CASSLVESTQYF
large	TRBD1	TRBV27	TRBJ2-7	TGTGCCAGCATCGGGACAGTCTCCTACGAGCAGTACTTC	CASIGTVSYEQYF
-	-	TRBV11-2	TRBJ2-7	TGTGCCAGCAGCTTCTTGGGGGGCTACGAGCAGTACTTC	CASSFLGGYEQYF